Below are 3 T cell receptor beta chains sequenced from a single sample in a study of vaccination effects on CD4 cells after COVID-19. What these receptors recognize is not known. Using viral peptide pools, the ViraFEST assay grew out antigen-specific CD4+ T cells prior to sequencing. Upon completion of around 9 days in culture, CD4+ T cells were isolated. Participants received two doses of either the BNT162b2 or mRNA-1273 vaccine. Sequenced by immunoSEQ multiplex PCR; TCRdb stores in-frame clones only, minus some. The data show approximately 61,000 clones, around 78% seen once. The sequencing here drew on CD4+ T cells from PBMCs cultured with HCoV-229E spike peptides, taken after COVID-19 vaccination. All receptors come from a human donor who received a COVID-19 vaccine.

This chain joins TRBV12-3 or TRBV12-4 and TRBJ2-5; no definite D call. The V end was cut by 6 bases, the J end by 7 bases, with 12 bases between. The CDR3 loop spans 12 amino acids. The CDR3 coding sequence is TGTGCCAGCAGGCCGAGTATTGGGACCCAGTACTTC. As protein: CASRPSIGTQYF.

The V gene is TRBV7-8, the J gene TRBJ2-7, with D possibly matching TRBD2 (6 bases). In germline, CDR1 is SGHVS, CDR2 FQNEAQ. V shed 3 bases and J shed 3 bases, with 9 bases lying between them. The CDR3 has 13 residues. The CDR3 DNA follows: TGTGCCAGCAGCTTGAACGGGGGCTACGAGCAGTACGTC. Its translation: CASSLNGGYEQYV.

The V and J genes are TRBV6-2 or TRBV6-3 and TRBJ2-3, with no clear D. In germline, CDR1 is MNHEY, CDR2 SVGEGT. The CDR3 extends over 12 amino acids. The germline V and J ends were trimmed by 3 bases and 6 bases, with 7 bases remaining between them. CDR3 amino acids: CASSYLQDTQYF. The CDR3 region has the DNA TGTGCCAGCAGTTATCTTCAGGATACGCAGTATTTT.